This passage covers 25 T cell receptor beta chains from one sample sequenced in a study of Ad26.COV2.S vaccination and SARS-CoV-2 variants. Treatment of the sample: around 19 received Ad26.COV2.S at low or high dose, single or two shots; 5 received placebo; per-sample allocation not given. It was on day 63 after the first vaccine or placebo injection that samples were taken. Method: immunoSEQ multiplex PCR; TCRdb's copy keeps in-frame clones and lacks some. The table lists approximately 300,000 clones, roughly 84% of them singletons, with roughly 2.1% in the top ten. Sample: peripheral blood, taken in a trial of Ad26.COV2.S vaccine versus placebo. Source of these receptors: a person between 18 and 65 years old who received the Ad26.COV2.S COVID-19 vaccine or a placebo.

A few counts support this clone. The chain has TRBV5-4 and TRBJ1-6, with D possibly matching TRBD1 (5 bases). This CDR3 spans 15 amino acids. Germline assignment: CDR1 SGHNT and CDR2 YYREEE (reference sequence). Trimming pared 0 bases from V and 4 bases from J, leaving 8 bases between. The CDR3 coding sequence is TGTGCCAGCAGCTTGGAAACAGGTTATAATTCACCCCTCCACTTT. It is translated as CASSLETGYNSPLHF.

CDR3 protein: CASTQGGGVVETQYF. In DNA, the CDR3 is TGCGCCAGCACCCAGGGCGGGGGGGTTGTTGAGACCCAGTACTTC. The chain is built from TRBV5-1 and TRBJ2-5; TRBD2 matches at 9 bases. The CDR3 is made up of 15 amino acids. V lost 6 bases, J lost 5 bases, and 11 bases stayed unmatched. From germline, CDR1 is SGHRS and CDR2 YFSETQ.

The genes are TRBV6-5 and TRBJ2-7; weak D call: TRBD2 (6 bases). The CDR3 covers 12 residues. V lost 8 bases and J lost 0, with 8 bases in between. In germline, CDR1 is MNHEY, CDR2 SVGAGI. The CDR3 is CASRGGSYEQYF. CDR3 in DNA: TGTGCCAGCCGGGGAGGCTCCTACGAGCAGTACTTC.

In DNA form, the CDR3 reads TGTGCCAGCAGTGGAGGACAGACCCTCTACGAGCAGTACTTC. Translated: CASSGGQTLYEQYF. The chain uses TRBV6-2 or TRBV6-3 and TRBJ2-7; maybe TRBD1 (6 bases). The CDR3 contains 14 residues. CDR1 MNHEY and CDR2 SVGEGT come from the germline V gene. V was pared by 5 bases and J by 3 bases, with 14 bases between.

This sequence joins TRBV7-2 and TRBJ2-1; 10 positions match TRBD1. The germline V gene encodes CDR1 SGHTA and CDR2 FQGNSA. This CDR3 comprises 15 residues. Trimming removed 6 bases from V and 7 bases from J; junction bases left unmatched: 9. The chain's CDR3 is CASRPDRGRTNEQFF. The CDR3 region has the DNA TGTGCCAGCAGACCTGACAGGGGGCGCACAAATGAGCAGTTCTTC.

In its sample, this clone was seen once. The rearrangement joins TRBV15 to TRBJ1-1; the match to TRBD1 covers 7 bases. This CDR3 has 13 residues. J lost 12 bases, V lost 0 bases, and 7 bases had no gene match. The germline gives CDR1 LNHNV, CDR2 YYDKDF (reference sequence). CDR3 amino acids: CATSRDRQGRPFF. The CDR3 bases are TGTGCCACCAGCAGAGACCGACAGGGTCGGCCTTTCTTT.

The V gene is TRBV16, the J gene TRBJ2-4; perhaps D is TRBD1 or TRBD2 (5 bases each). Germline assignment: CDR1 KGHSY and CDR2 FQNENV. The CDR3 has 16 residues. Trimming left V 4 bases short and J 0 bases short, with 13 bases between. This CDR3 reads CASSLREGVAKNIQYF. For the CDR3, the DNA is TGTGCCAGCAGCCTTCGGGAAGGGGTAGCCAAAAACATTCAGTACTTC. The full variable domain, rest sourced from reference TRBV16 and TRBJ2-4, is GEEVAQTPKHLVRGEGQKAKLYCAPIKGHSYVFWYQQVLKNEFKFLISFQNENVFDETGMPKERFSAKCLPNSPCSLEIQATKLEDSAVYFCASSLREGVAKNIQYFGAGTRLSVL.

The CDR3 loop is CASSRSPTNEKLFF. The CDR3 DNA reads as TGCGCCAGCAGCAGGTCGCCTACTAATGAAAAACTGTTTTTT. This chain links TRBV5-1 with TRBJ1-4; D gene unclear. The V end was cut by 4 bases, the J end by 2 bases, with 9 bases between. The CDR3 totals 14 residues. The V gene's germline CDR1 is SGHRS and CDR2 YFSETQ.

The chain carries TRBV30 and TRBJ2-7; D may be TRBD1 (5 bases). The CDR3 totals 13 residues. CDR1 and CDR2 from the germline V gene are GTSNPN and SVGIG (reference sequence). V was clipped by 1 base and J by 4 bases, with 11 bases between them. CDR3 sequence (DNA): TGTGCCTGGAGTGCAGGGTTTAGTTACGAGCAGTACTTC. This codes for CAWSAGFSYEQYF.

The rearrangement joins TRBV13 to TRBJ1-1; 10 nucleotides align to TRBD1. Trimming removed 7 bases from V and 6 bases from J; junction bases left unmatched: 8. The CDR3 spans 14 residues. Germline V CDR1 and CDR2: PRHDT, FYEKMQ (reference sequence). CDR3 protein: CASKFRDRGPEAFF. CDR3 sequence (DNA): TGTGCCAGCAAGTTCCGGGACAGGGGCCCTGAAGCTTTCTTT. The entire variable domain, with the rest obtained from reference TRBV13 and TRBJ1-1, is as follows: AAGVIQSPRHLIKEKRETATLKCYPIPRHDTVYWYQQGPGQDPQFLISFYEKMQSDKGSIPDRFSAQQFSDYHSELNMSSLELGDSALYFCASKFRDRGPEAFFGQGTRLTVV.

The chain joins TRBV15 to TRBJ1-4; D gene unclear. The CDR3 is 17 residues long. Germline assignment: CDR1 LNHNV and CDR2 YYDKDF (reference sequence). V was clipped by 2 bases and J by 0 bases, with 13 bases between them. The CDR3 region is CATSRLYSGATNEKLFF. The CDR3 nucleotides read TGTGCCACCAGCAGACTTTACTCAGGTGCAACTAATGAAAAACTGTTTTTT.

The chain employs TRBV7-9 and TRBJ2-1; 8 bases fit TRBD1. Germline V lookup: CDR1 SEHNR, CDR2 FQNEAQ (reference sequence). The CDR3 spans 14 residues. Losses at the gene ends were 5 bases for V and 7 bases for J; bases not matched to a gene: 7. The CDR3 region has the DNA TGTGCCAGCAGCCTGAGCAGGGGGCTTAATGAGCAGTTCTTC. It encodes CASSLSRGLNEQFF.

This rearrangement joins TRBV18 to TRBJ1-3, with unresolved D. From germline, CDR1 is KGHSH and CDR2 LQKENI. The CDR3 runs 14 residues. The ends were cut back, 1 base at V and 4 bases at J, with 8 bases in the middle. The DNA of the CDR3 is TGTGCCAGCTCACCACAGGCAGAAGGAAACACCATATATTTT. Protein sequence: CASSPQAEGNTIYF.

The J gene is TRBJ2-3, the V gene TRBV20-1; D call uncertain. The length of the CDR3 is 11 residues. Germline CDR1 reads DFQATT; CDR2 reads SNEGSKA (reference sequence). CDR3 region: CTIKAADTQYF. In DNA form, the CDR3 reads TGCACGATAAAGGCGGCAGATACGCAGTATTTT.

This chain links TRBV5-1 with TRBJ2-2; 7 bases map to TRBD1. Germline CDR1 SGHRS, CDR2 YFSETQ. The CDR3 runs 17 residues. V lost 0 bases, J lost 6 bases, and 11 bases stayed unmatched. The CDR3 coding sequence is TGCGCCAGCAGCTTGGCGAAGACAGGGATCGGGTCCGGGGAGCTGTTTTTT. It yields the protein CASSLAKTGIGSGELFF.

V gene TRBV6-1 combines with J gene TRBJ1-1; 9 positions agree with TRBD1. V lost 4 bases to trimming and J lost 0 bases; unmatched junction nucleotides: 6. The germline gives CDR1 MNHNS, CDR2 SASEGT. The CDR3 length is 16 residues. The CDR3 nucleotides are TGTGCCAGCAGTGTTGGGACAGGGCTTATGAACACTGAAGCTTTCTTT. Amino acids: CASSVGTGLMNTEAFF.

This clone occurred a few times. The chain couples TRBV7-9 to TRBJ2-2, with D maybe TRBD1 (5 bases). The germline gives CDR1 SEHNR, CDR2 FQNEAQ (reference sequence). The ends were cut back, 6 bases at V and 1 base at J, with 15 bases in the middle. The CDR3 runs 16 residues. The CDR3 here is CASSLGVGLNTGELFF. The CDR3 nucleotides are TGTGCCAGCAGTCTAGGGGTGGGCCTGAACACCGGGGAGCTGTTTTTT.

This chain connects TRBV4-1 to TRBJ2-6; D gene uncertain. Germline assignment: CDR1 MGHRA and CDR2 YSYEKL. The CDR3 is 16 residues long. With 5 bases removed from V and 2 bases from J, the gap between germline ends came to 13 bases. CDR3 amino acids: CASSWTESTGANVLTF. The DNA for the CDR3 is TGCGCCAGCAGCTGGACGGAGTCGACTGGGGCCAACGTCCTGACTTTC.

This clone came up once. The CDR3 DNA is TGTGCCAGCAGCTTAGTGGGAGGGAGGACCTACGAGCAGTACTTC. This translates into CASSLVGGRTYEQYF. The rearrangement joins TRBV7-2 to TRBJ2-7, with 7 bases matching TRBD2. This CDR3 region has 15 residues. With V trimmed by 1 base and J by 2 bases, 5 bases remained unmatched. Germline CDR1 reads SGHTA; CDR2 reads FQGNSA.

The rearrangement joins TRBV18 to TRBJ1-1; D uncertain. V lost 2 bases, J lost 0 bases, and 10 bases lay in between. This CDR3 is 15 amino acids long. The germline gives CDR1 KGHSH, CDR2 LQKENI. The CDR3 sequence is CASSPYGKLNTEAFF. Written as DNA, the CDR3 is TGTGCCAGCTCACCATACGGAAAACTGAACACTGAAGCTTTCTTT.

This clone appeared a single time. V and J are TRBV5-6 and TRBJ1-1; maybe TRBD1 (6 bases). Trimming shortened V by 4 bases and J by 4 bases, and 17 bases separated the two germline ends. Germline V gene lookup returns CDR1 SGHDT and CDR2 YYEEEE. The CDR3 spans 15 residues. CDR3 in DNA: TGTGCCAGCAGCGCGAACAGGGTATGGGGCACTGAAGCTTTCTTT. Translated, it gives CASSANRVWGTEAFF.

The chain joins TRBV27 to TRBJ1-1; TRBD1 matches 7 bases. V shed 6 bases and J 1 base; nucleotides not matched to a gene: 5. The CDR3 loop spans 14 amino acids. Germline values: CDR1 MNHEY, CDR2 SMNVEV (reference sequence). The CDR3: CASRKTGWNTEAFF. DNA of the CDR3: TGTGCCAGCAGGAAGACAGGGTGGAACACTGAAGCTTTCTTT.

The rearrangement links TRBV9 to TRBJ1-3; maybe TRBD1 (6 bases). V lost 0 bases, J lost 2 bases, and 9 bases lay in between. CDR1 SGDLS and CDR2 YYNGEE come from the germline V gene. The CDR3 loop spans 15 amino acids. CDR3 region: CASSVGTDAGNTIYF. The CDR3 coding sequence is TGTGCCAGCAGCGTAGGGACAGACGCTGGAAACACCATATATTTT. Together with reference TRBV9 and TRBJ1-3, the CDR3 gives the full variable domain: DSGVTQTPKHLITATGQRVTLRCSPRSGDLSVYWYQQSLDQGLQFLIQYYNGEERAKGNILERFSAQQFPDLHSELNLSSLELGDSALYFCASSVGTDAGNTIYFGEGSWLTVV.

The genes are TRBV7-8 and TRBJ2-2; D may match TRBD1 or TRBD2 (5 bases each). The V end lost 9 bases, the J end lost 6 bases, and 14 bases lay between the germline ends. This CDR3 has 13 residues. The germline V gene encodes CDR1 SGHVS and CDR2 FQNEAQ. The CDR3 loop is CASLMGVAGELFF. The CDR3 DNA follows: TGTGCCAGTTTAATGGGGGTGGCCGGGGAGCTGTTTTTT. Combining the CDR3 with reference TRBV7-8 and TRBJ2-2 gives the whole variable domain GAGVSQSPRYKVAKRGQDVALRCDPISGHVSLFWYQQALGQGPEFLTYFQNEAQLDKSGLPSDRFFAERPEGSVSTLKIQRTQQEDSAVYLCASLMGVAGELFFGEGSRLTVL.

This chain connects TRBV5-1 to TRBJ2-7; 7 bases line up with TRBD1. The germline gives CDR1 SGHRS, CDR2 YFSETQ. This CDR3 contains 12 residues. J gave up 3 bases and V 3 bases, and 0 bases lay outside the gene matches. CDR3 DNA: TGCGCCAGCAGCTGGGACAGCTACGAGCAGTACTTC. Translation: CASSWDSYEQYF.